This TCR beta chain was recorded in a study of T cells in localized non-small cell lung cancer. V was trimmed by 0 bases and J by 7 bases, leaving 6 bases between them. The CDR3 loop spans 12 amino acids. The germline CDR1 and CDR2 sequences are GTSNPN and SVGIG (reference sequence). Profiled with immunoSEQ multiplex PCR; TCRdb holds only in-frame clones, not every one. The sample yields fewer than 8,000 clones, 45% to 50% seen once. The V and J genes are TRBV30 and TRBJ1-4; no reliable D call. The source of this sequence is a man aged 35-69 years with stage I lung adenocarcinoma. The material was lymph node tissue, obtained before any cancer treatment. The DNA of the CDR3 is TGTGCCTGGAGTGTAGAAGGTGAAAAACTGTTTTTT. Translating it yields CAWSVEGEKLFF.